These T cell receptor beta chains were read from a single sample in a study of cytomegalovirus exposure and HLA in healthy donors. The repertoire was sequenced with immunoSEQ multiplex PCR; TCRdb's copy has only in-frame clones and lacks some. The repertoire holds 100,000 to 150,000 clones, with over 75% as singletons. The sample comprised PBMCs. The source of these receptors is a human donor in good health. Both conserved end residues are part of each CDR3. The D gene is left open where the match is weak. Not every row has a clone size; where given, it reads once, few, many or a size class.

TRBV18	.	.	TRBJ2-7	CASHGRQSYEQYF	TGTGCCAGCCACGGGCGACAGTCCTACGAGCAGTACTTC
TRBV5-5	TRBD1	few	TRBJ1-2	CASSSRDRGGKDYGYTF	TGTGCCAGCAGCTCCAGGGACAGGGGAGGTAAAGACTATGGCTACACCTTC
TRBV19	.	.	TRBJ1-3	CASSIELSSGNTIYF	TGTGCCAGTAGTATAGAATTGAGCTCTGGAAACACCATATATTTT
TRBV6-1	TRBD1	.	TRBJ1-5	CASSEAPGQGNQPQHF	TGTGCCAGCAGTGAAGCTCCGGGACAGGGTAATCAGCCCCAGCATTTT
TRBV12-5	TRBD2	.	TRBJ2-1	CASGSGLARDNEQFF	TGTGCTAGTGGTTCCGGACTAGCGAGAGACAATGAGCAGTTCTTC
TRBV28	TRBD1	medium-sized	TRBJ1-5	CASSFDRDTSSNQPQHF	TGTGCCAGCAGTTTTGACAGGGATACGTCAAGCAATCAGCCCCAGCATTTT
TRBV10-1	.	.	TRBJ2-7	CASSEVREQYF	TGCGCCAGCAGTGAAGTGAGAGAGCAGTACTTC
TRBV20-1	.	.	TRBJ2-5	CSVKGSGEQHF	TGCAGTGTTAAGGGGTCGGGGGAGCAGCACTTC
TRBV7-9	TRBD1	.	TRBJ1-1	CSSSVDRGQGNTEAFF	TGTTCCAGCAGCGTGGACAGGGGGCAAGGGAACACTGAAGCTTTCTTT
TRBV6-5	.	.	TRBJ1-1	CASSLTENTEAFF	TGTGCCAGCAGTCTCACAGAGAACACTGAAGCTTTCTTT
TRBV7-8	TRBD1	.	TRBJ1-1	CASSPTGDTEAFF	TGTGCCAGCAGCCCCACAGGGGACACTGAAGCTTTCTTT
TRBV28	.	.	TRBJ2-3	CASSPQLDRISTDTQYF	TGTGCCAGCAGCCCTCAACTTGACAGGATTTCCACAGATACGCAGTATTTT
TRBV6-5	TRBD2	few	TRBJ2-1	CASSYGGRASGEQFF	TGTGCCAGCAGTTATGGGGGGAGGGCCAGCGGTGAGCAGTTCTTC
TRBV6-4	TRBD2	.	TRBJ2-1	CASSPRTSGSEQFF	TGTGCCAGCAGTCCCAGGACTAGCGGCAGTGAGCAGTTCTTC
TRBV4-2	.	.	TRBJ2-1	CASSSQTSQAYNEQFF	TGTGCCAGCAGCTCTCAGACTAGTCAAGCATACAATGAGCAGTTCTTC
TRBV5-1	.	.	TRBJ1-5	CASSYTGGPGQPQHF	TGCGCCAGCAGCTACACGGGGGGTCCAGGCCAGCCCCAGCATTTT
TRBV2	TRBD2	.	TRBJ2-3	CASPGGVLGRDTQYF	TGTGCCTCCCCTGGGGGGGTTTTAGGTAGAGATACGCAGTATTTT
TRBV7-9	TRBD1	.	TRBJ1-4	CASSLATGSGEKLFF	TGTGCCAGCAGCTTAGCGACAGGGTCGGGGGAAAAACTGTTTTTT
TRBV5-1	TRBD1	.	TRBJ2-2	CASGGQLNTGELFF	TGCGCCAGCGGGGGACAGCTGAACACCGGGGAGCTGTTTTTT
TRBV15	.	.	TRBJ1-5	CATSRDGLSNQPQHF	TGTGCCACCAGCAGAGACGGACTATCGAATCAGCCCCAGCATTTT
TRBV7-9	.	.	TRBJ1-1	CASTPPGAVTEAFF	TGTGCCAGCACACCCCCAGGGGCGGTCACTGAAGCTTTCTTT
TRBV19	.	.	TRBJ1-2	CASTPGNYGYTF	TGTGCCAGTACCCCAGGGAACTATGGCTACACCTTC
TRBV5-4	.	.	TRBJ1-3	CASSPDSYPGNTIYF	TGTGCCAGCAGCCCTGACAGTTACCCTGGAAACACCATATATTTT
TRBV11-3	TRBD1	.	TRBJ1-1	CASRMTGDSTEAFF	TGTGCCAGCAGAATGACAGGGGATTCTACTGAAGCTTTCTTT
TRBV19	.	.	TRBJ2-5	CASSARGKRETQYF	TGTGCCAGTAGTGCGAGAGGGAAGAGAGAGACCCAGTACTTC
TRBV11-2	.	.	TRBJ2-7	CASSSGAGMPYEQYF	TGTGCCAGCAGCTCAGGGGCCGGGATGCCCTACGAGCAGTACTTC
TRBV4-1	TRBD2	.	TRBJ2-5	CASRSGTSGRGGETQYF	TGCGCCAGCAGATCCGGGACTAGCGGGAGGGGGGGAGAGACCCAGTACTTC
TRBV18	.	few	TRBJ1-2	CASSPTTESYGYTF	TGTGCCAGCTCACCGACGACAGAGAGCTATGGCTACACCTTC
TRBV10-2	TRBD2	.	TRBJ2-1	CASSAGTRFDEQFF	TGCGCCAGCAGTGCGGGGACTAGGTTCGATGAGCAGTTCTTC
TRBV2	.	.	TRBJ1-5	CASSERGHQGNQPQHF	TGTGCCAGCAGTGAGAGGGGACACCAGGGTAATCAGCCCCAGCATTTT
TRBV5-5	TRBD2	few	TRBJ2-3	CASSSAIAGGWDTQYF	TGTGCCAGCAGCTCAGCTATAGCGGGAGGTTGGGATACGCAGTATTTT
TRBV28	TRBD1	.	TRBJ1-1	CASSGIGQGANTEAFF	TGTGCCAGCAGTGGGATTGGACAGGGGGCGAACACTGAAGCTTTCTTT
TRBV4-1	.	few	TRBJ1-5	CASSQDQNSNQPQHF	TGCGCCAGCAGCCAAGATCAGAATAGCAATCAGCCCCAGCATTTT
TRBV2	TRBD1	.	TRBJ1-5	CASRGDRDWDQPQHF	TGTGCCAGCAGGGGTGACAGGGATTGGGATCAGCCCCAGCATTTT
TRBV19	.	.	TRBJ2-3	CASSIEGGPPAQYF	TGTGCCAGTAGTATAGAGGGGGGACCGCCCGCGCAGTATTTT
TRBV28	.	once	TRBJ1-6	CASSLQSSPLHF	TGTGCCAGCAGTTTACAGTCTTCACCCCTCCACTTT
TRBV19	TRBD1	.	TRBJ1-4	CATRQGRTNEKLFF	TGTGCCACGCGACAGGGCCGAACTAATGAAAAACTGTTTTTT
TRBV5-1	.	once	TRBJ2-4	CASSLAAGEGGNIQYF	TGCGCCAGCAGCTTGGCGGCGGGAGAAGGGGGAAACATTCAGTACTTC
TRBV19	TRBD1	.	TRBJ1-5	CASSADRGSQPQHF	TGTGCCAGTAGTGCTGACAGGGGTAGCCAGCCCCAGCATTTT
TRBV19	.	.	TRBJ2-7	CASSIFPTTRNYEQYF	TGTGCCAGTAGTATCTTTCCGACTACCCGTAACTACGAGCAGTACTTC
TRBV10-3	TRBD1	few	TRBJ1-2	CAISDAGQDYGYTF	TGTGCCATCAGTGATGCGGGACAGGACTATGGCTACACCTTC
TRBV6-6	TRBD1	.	TRBJ1-5	CASLDRRRGNQPQHF	TGTGCCAGCCTGGACAGGCGCCGTGGCAATCAGCCCCAGCATTTT